The 20 T cell receptor beta chains reported below all come from one sample, sequenced in a study of T cell responses to AZD1222 COVID-19 vaccine. Sequenced by immunoSEQ multiplex PCR; TCRdb stores in-frame clones only, minus some. The sample lists under 95,000 clones; 90% were seen once. This specimen consisted of peripheral blood, obtained on day 0 of AZD1222 vaccination. Every receptor here comes from an adult in good health.

V is TRBV7-9 and J is TRBJ2-7; TRBD1 aligns across 8 bases. The CDR3 sequence is 14 residues long. V shed 5 bases and J 9 bases; nucleotides not matched to a gene: 12. Germline CDR1 is SEHNR and CDR2 is FQNEAQ (reference sequence). The CDR3: CASSGQGELSAQYF. CDR3 DNA sequence: TGTGCCAGCAGCGGACAGGGCGAGCTTAGCGCGCAGTACTTC.

Only one count was recorded for this clone. V is TRBV19 and J is TRBJ1-1; D perhaps matches TRBD1 (6 bases). Trimming left V 7 bases short and J 2 bases short, with 17 bases between. Germline CDR1 is LNHDA and CDR2 is SQIVND (reference sequence). CDR3 length equals 15 residues. CDR3 region: CASNPRGGRNTEAFF. The CDR3 bases are TGTGCCAGTAACCCCAGGGGAGGACGAAACACTGAAGCTTTCTTT.

The chain uses TRBV19 and TRBJ1-2; D not resolved. Germline CDR1 is LNHDA and CDR2 is SQIVND (reference sequence). Trimming took off 8 bases at V and 4 bases at J, with 20 bases between the two ends. The CDR3 sequence is 15 residues long. CDR3 in amino acids: CASHLGGRRAYGYTF. For the CDR3, the DNA is TGTGCCAGTCATCTGGGAGGCAGGAGGGCCTATGGCTACACCTTC.

J is TRBJ1-2 and V is TRBV3-1 (or the pseudogene TRBV3-2); TRBD1 is a possible D gene (6 bases). Germline CDR1 LGHDT, CDR2 YNNKEL (reference sequence). This CDR3 has 15 residues. Trimming pared 10 bases from V and 5 bases from J, leaving 23 bases between. This CDR3 is CATRKGGTGDYGYTF. The CDR3 region has the DNA TGTGCCACCCGAAAGGGGGGGACCGGGGATTATGGCTACACCTTC.

This CDR3 is CASSGGTDYGYTF. For the CDR3, the DNA is TGTGCCAGCAGTGGTGGGACAGACTATGGCTACACCTTC. The V and J genes are TRBV5-6 and TRBJ1-2; 7 nucleotides match TRBD1. The J segment lost 3 bases and the V segment lost 5 bases, leaving 4 bases of the junction unmatched. The germline V gene has CDR1 SGHDT and CDR2 YYEEEE. This CDR3 is 13 amino acids long.

CDR3 region: CASSSAGQGPYSNQPQHF. The DNA of the CDR3 is TGCGCCAGCAGCTCTGCCGGACAGGGGCCATATAGCAATCAGCCCCAGCATTTT. The V call is TRBV4-1, the J call TRBJ1-5, with 9 bases aligning to TRBD1. This CDR3 region has 18 residues. The germline V gene encodes CDR1 MGHRA and CDR2 YSYEKL. Losses at the gene ends were 5 bases for V and 0 bases for J; bases not matched to a gene: 11.

This clone was seen once. The CDR3 here is CASSVGGARYDNEQFF. The CDR3 DNA is TGTGCCAGCAGCGTAGGAGGGGCGCGTTATGACAATGAGCAGTTCTTC. The genes are TRBV9 and TRBJ2-1; the D gene could be TRBD1 or TRBD2 (5 bases each). V was cut by 0 bases and J by 5 bases, with 15 bases left in between. The CDR3 totals 16 residues. Germline V gene sequence: CDR1 SGDLS, CDR2 YYNGEE.

The chain couples TRBV6-1 to TRBJ1-5; no clear D gene. V was trimmed by 2 bases and J by 8 bases, leaving 10 bases between them. The CDR3 extends over 13 amino acids. Germline V lookup: CDR1 MNHNS, CDR2 SASEGT. CDR3 nucleotide sequence: TGTGCCAGCAGTGAAAGTGAAATGGAGCCCCAGCATTTT. Translating gives CASSESEMEPQHF.

CDR3 sequence: CASTVGQGKLPLHF. The CDR3 bases are TGTGCCAGCACGGTCGGGCAGGGGAAATTACCCCTCCACTTT. The chain links TRBV27 to TRBJ1-6; perhaps TRBD1 as D (6 bases). This CDR3 has 14 residues. Germline V gives CDR1 MNHEY, CDR2 SMNVEV (reference sequence). Trimming pared 7 bases from V and 12 bases from J, leaving 19 bases between.

This chain joins TRBV11-3 and TRBJ2-7, with D perhaps assigned TRBD1 or TRBD2 (6 bases each). CDR3 length equals 14 residues. Germline V gene data show CDR1 as SGHNT and CDR2 as YENEEA. The ends were cut back, 3 bases at V and 0 bases at J, with 9 bases in the middle. CDR3 coding DNA: TGTGCCAGCAGCTTGACGGGGGCCTCCTACGAGCAGTACTTC. This gives the protein CASSLTGASYEQYF.

The gene calls are TRBV5-4 and TRBJ2-3; the match to TRBD2 covers 13 bases. This CDR3 region has 17 residues. V gave up 2 bases and J gave up 3 bases; unmatched junction bases: 6. Germline V lookup: CDR1 SGHNT, CDR2 YYREEE (reference sequence). CDR3 sequence: CASSLTLLAGGTDTQYF. CDR3 coding DNA: TGTGCCAGCAGCTTAACCCTACTAGCGGGGGGGACAGATACGCAGTATTTT.

CDR3 nucleotides: TGTGCCTGGAGTGAGCAGATCGACAATCAGCCCCAGCATTTT. Translation gives CAWSEQIDNQPQHF. The chain combines TRBV30 with TRBJ1-5, with unresolved D. Germline-derived CDR1 and CDR2 are GTSNPN and SVGIG (reference sequence). The CDR3 sequence is 14 residues long. V was shortened by 1 base and J by 3 bases, with 10 bases between the two germline ends.

This clone showed up just a few times. The chain carries TRBV9 and TRBJ1-1; 7 bases are a match to TRBD1. The CDR3 spans 14 residues. Per the germline V gene, CDR1 is SGDLS and CDR2 is YYNGEE. V dropped 0 bases and J dropped 4; count of bases not matched to a gene: 3. The CDR3 spells CASSVVGGGTEAFF. In DNA form, the CDR3 reads TGTGCCAGCAGCGTAGTAGGGGGCGGCACTGAAGCTTTCTTT.

This rearrangement joins TRBV5-1 to TRBJ2-5; 10 bases are a match to TRBD2. The CDR3 is 16 residues long. Germline CDR1 is SGHRS and CDR2 is YFSETQ. Losses at the gene ends were 4 bases for V and 5 bases for J; bases not matched to a gene: 11. This CDR3 is CASSRPSGGTGETQYF. The DNA of the CDR3 is TGCGCCAGCAGCCGCCCTAGCGGGGGCACAGGGGAGACCCAGTACTTC.

This chain uses TRBV6-5 with TRBJ1-1; 10 nucleotides agree with TRBD1. The germline V gene encodes CDR1 MNHEY and CDR2 SVGAGI. V lost 8 bases and J lost 7; bases outside the gene matches: 10. The CDR3 extends over 14 amino acids. The CDR3: CASDSGTGEIEAFF. CDR3 nucleotide sequence: TGTGCCAGCGACTCCGGGACAGGGGAAATTGAAGCTTTCTTT.

V gene TRBV10-3 combines with J gene TRBJ1-6; TRBD1 agrees at 7 bases. With V trimmed by 10 bases and J by 10 bases, 13 bases remained unmatched. The CDR3 is 14 residues long. Germline CDR1 is ENHRY and CDR2 is SYGVKD. The CDR3 bases are TGTGCCAGCTCTCCGACAGGGAGGGAATCACCCCTCCACTTT. Translated, it gives CASSPTGRESPLHF.

This CDR3 is CASSQITPSAFF. The CDR3 nucleotides read TGTGCCAGCAGCCAAATCACCCCTAGTGCTTTCTTT. This chain joins TRBV7-8 and TRBJ1-1; D not certain. V lost 5 bases, J lost 11 bases, and 15 bases lay in between. The CDR3 runs 12 residues. Germline assignment: CDR1 SGHVS and CDR2 FQNEAQ. Full variable domain (missing parts from reference TRBV7-8 and TRBJ1-1): GAGVSQSPRYKVAKRGQDVALRCDPISGHVSLFWYQQALGQGPEFLTYFQNEAQLDKSGLPSDRFFAERPEGSVSTLKIQRTQQEDSAVYLCASSQITPSAFFGQGTRLTVV.

The V and J genes are TRBV12-5 and TRBJ2-2; 10 bases are a match to TRBD1. Germline V gene sequence: CDR1 LGHNT, CDR2 FRNRAP. Trimming at V came to 4 bases and at J to 2 bases, leaving 4 bases not matched to a gene. This CDR3 has 16 amino acids. CDR3 nucleotide sequence: TGTGCTAGTGGTTCGGACAGGGGGTTAAACACCGGGGAGCTGTTTTTT. This encodes CASGSDRGLNTGELFF.

V usage is TRBV7-9 and J usage is TRBJ1-2; D might be TRBD1 (6 bases). The CDR3 has 12 residues. V was cut by 3 bases and J by 8 bases, with 10 bases left in between. CDR1 is SEHNR, CDR2 FQNEAQ, per germline (reference sequence). In nucleotides, the CDR3 is TGTGCCAGCAGCTTCCAGGGGCTAGGCTACACCTTC. Translated, it gives CASSFQGLGYTF.

The chain combines TRBV11-2 with TRBJ2-1; 7 nucleotides match TRBD2. The V segment lost 3 bases and the J segment 2 bases; nucleotides outside the gene matches: 4. Germline CDR1 SGHAT, CDR2 FQNNGV. The CDR3 extends over 15 amino acids. The CDR3 sequence: CASSLGGGTYNEQFF. The CDR3 nucleotides are TGTGCCAGCAGCTTGGGCGGGGGTACCTACAATGAGCAGTTCTTC.